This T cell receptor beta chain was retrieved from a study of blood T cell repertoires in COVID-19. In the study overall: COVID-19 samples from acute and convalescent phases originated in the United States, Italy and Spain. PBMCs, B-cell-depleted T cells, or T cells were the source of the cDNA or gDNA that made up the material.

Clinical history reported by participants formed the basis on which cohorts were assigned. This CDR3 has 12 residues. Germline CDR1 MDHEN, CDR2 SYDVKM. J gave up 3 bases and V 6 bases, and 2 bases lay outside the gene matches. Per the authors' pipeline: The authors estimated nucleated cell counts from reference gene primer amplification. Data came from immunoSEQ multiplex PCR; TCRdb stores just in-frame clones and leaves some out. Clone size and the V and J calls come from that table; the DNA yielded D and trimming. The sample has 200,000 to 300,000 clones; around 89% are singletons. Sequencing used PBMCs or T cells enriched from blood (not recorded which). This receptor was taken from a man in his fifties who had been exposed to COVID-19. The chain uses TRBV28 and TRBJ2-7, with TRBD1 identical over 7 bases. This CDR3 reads CASRGQFYEQYF. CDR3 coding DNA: TGTGCCAGCAGGGGACAGTTCTACGAGCAGTACTTC.